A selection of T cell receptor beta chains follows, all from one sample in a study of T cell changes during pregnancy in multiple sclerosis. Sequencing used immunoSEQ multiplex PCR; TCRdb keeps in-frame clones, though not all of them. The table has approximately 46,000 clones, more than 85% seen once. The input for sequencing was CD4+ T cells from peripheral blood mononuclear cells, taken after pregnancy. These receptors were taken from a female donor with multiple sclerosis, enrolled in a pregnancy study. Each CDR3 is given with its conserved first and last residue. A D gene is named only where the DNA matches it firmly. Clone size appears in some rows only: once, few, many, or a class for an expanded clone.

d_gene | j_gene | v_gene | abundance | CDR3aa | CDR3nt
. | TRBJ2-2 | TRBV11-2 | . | CASSFGRPNTGELFF | TGTGCCAGCAGCTTTGGCAGGCCGAACACCGGGGAGCTGTTTTTT
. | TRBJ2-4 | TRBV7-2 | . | CASSPRQARAKNIQYF | TGTGCCAGCAGCCCACGACAGGCTAGAGCCAAAAACATTCAGTACTTC
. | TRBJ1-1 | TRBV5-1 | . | CASSSGQHTEAFF | TGCGCCAGCAGCTCGGGACAACACACTGAAGCTTTCTTT
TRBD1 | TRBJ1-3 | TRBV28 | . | CASSRGPRSGNTIYF | TGTGCCAGCAGTAGGGGGCCTCGCTCTGGAAACACCATATATTTT
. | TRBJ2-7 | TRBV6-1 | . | CASSEAAWSQYF | TGTGCCAGCAGTGAAGCGGCCTGGTCGCAGTACTTC
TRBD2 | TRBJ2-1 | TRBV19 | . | CASSIEGGRAFNEQFF | TGTGCCAGTAGTATAGAAGGTGGGAGGGCGTTCAATGAGCAGTTCTTC
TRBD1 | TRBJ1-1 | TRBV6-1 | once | CASRRRTGEETEAFF | TGTGCCAGCAGACGGCGGACAGGGGAGGAAACTGAAGCTTTCTTT
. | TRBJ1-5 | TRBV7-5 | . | CVRSWGDRAYNQPQHF | TGTGTCAGAAGCTGGGGCGACAGGGCGTACAATCAGCCCCAGCATTTT
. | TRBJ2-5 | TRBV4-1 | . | CASSIRDRETQYF | TGCGCCAGCAGCATTCGGGATCGGGAGACCCAGTACTTC
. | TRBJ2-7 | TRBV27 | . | CASGPGLPVENEQYF | TGTGCCAGCGGTCCGGGACTCCCAGTCGAGAACGAGCAGTACTTC
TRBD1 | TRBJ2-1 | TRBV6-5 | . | CASSLDRGRYNEQFF | TGTGCCAGCAGTTTAGACAGGGGGCGATACAATGAGCAGTTCTTC
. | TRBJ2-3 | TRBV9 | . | CASSVLKDGGTDTQYF | TGTGCCAGCAGCGTCCTGAAGGACGGGGGCACAGATACGCAGTATTTT
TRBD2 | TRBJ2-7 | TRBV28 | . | CASSSTLAGGRQYF | TGTGCCAGCAGTTCGACCCTAGCGGGAGGGCGGCAGTACTTC
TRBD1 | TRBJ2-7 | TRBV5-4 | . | CASSLGTGFSSYEQYF | TGTGCCAGCAGCTTGGGGACAGGCTTTAGCTCCTACGAGCAGTACTTC
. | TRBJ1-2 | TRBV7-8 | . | CATNPRRGTNYGYTF | TGTGCCACTAACCCGAGGAGGGGAACTAACTATGGCTACACCTTC
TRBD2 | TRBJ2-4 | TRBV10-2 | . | CASSTLAGGAIQYF | TGCGCCAGCAGTACCTTAGCGGGAGGTGCCATTCAGTACTTC
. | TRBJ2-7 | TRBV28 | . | CASSLPDKSYEQYF | TGTGCCAGCAGTTTACCGGACAAATCCTACGAGCAGTACTTC
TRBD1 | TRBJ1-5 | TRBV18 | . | CASSRQGANQPQHF | TGTGCCAGCTCTCGACAGGGGGCGAATCAGCCCCAGCATTTT
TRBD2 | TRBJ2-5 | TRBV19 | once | CASSITSGAQETQYF | TGTGCCAGTAGTATAACTAGCGGGGCCCAAGAGACCCAGTACTTC
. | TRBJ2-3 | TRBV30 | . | CAWSGGTVGGDTQYF | TGTGCCTGGAGTGGGGGGACTGTAGGTGGAGATACGCAGTATTTT
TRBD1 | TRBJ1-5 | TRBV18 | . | CASSSTGANQPQHF | TGTGCCAGCTCGTCGACAGGGGCCAATCAGCCCCAGCATTTT
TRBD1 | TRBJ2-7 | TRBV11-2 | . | CASSAIRDRVSEQYF | TGTGCCAGCAGCGCAATCCGGGACAGGGTGAGCGAGCAGTACTTC
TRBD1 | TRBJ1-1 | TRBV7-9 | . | CASSPDRGRNTEAFF | TGTGCCAGCAGCCCGGACAGGGGTCGAAACACTGAAGCTTTCTTT
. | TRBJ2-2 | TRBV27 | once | CASSLVARFPNTGELFF | TGTGCCAGCAGTTTAGTGGCGAGGTTCCCGAACACCGGGGAGCTGTTTTTT
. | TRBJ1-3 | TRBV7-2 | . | CASSRTAAGGNTIYF | TGTGCCAGCAGCCGGACGGCGGCGGGAGGAAACACCATATATTTT
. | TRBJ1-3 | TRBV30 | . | CASIGNTIYF | TGTGCCTCCATTGGAAACACCATATATTTT
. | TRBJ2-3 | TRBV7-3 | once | CASSLVGEPDTQYF | TGTGCCAGCAGCTTAGTGGGAGAACCAGATACGCAGTATTTT
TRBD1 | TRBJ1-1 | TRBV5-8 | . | CASSLAGTGNTEAFF | TGTGCCAGCAGCTTGGCCGGGACAGGGAACACTGAAGCTTTCTTT
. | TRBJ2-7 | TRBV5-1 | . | CASRAGDSYEQYF | TGCGCCAGCAGGGCAGGGGACTCCTACGAGCAGTACTTC
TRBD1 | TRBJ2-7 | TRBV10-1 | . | CATPDGDRPSSYEQYF | TGCGCCACTCCAGATGGGGACAGGCCGAGCTCCTACGAGCAGTACTTC
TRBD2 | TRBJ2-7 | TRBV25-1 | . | CASSEWRELGEQYF | TGTGCCAGCAGTGAATGGCGGGAGCTCGGGGAGCAGTACTTC
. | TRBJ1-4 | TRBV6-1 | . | CASRAGLWNEKLFF | TGTGCCAGCAGAGCAGGGTTGTGGAATGAAAAACTGTTTTTT
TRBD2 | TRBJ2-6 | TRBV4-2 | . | CASSQVGGAGANVLTF | TGTGCCAGCAGCCAAGTTGGGGGGGCTGGGGCCAACGTCCTGACTTTC
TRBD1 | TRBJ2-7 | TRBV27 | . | CASSSQGARAYEQYF | TGTGCCAGCAGTTCCCAGGGGGCGAGGGCCTACGAGCAGTACTTC
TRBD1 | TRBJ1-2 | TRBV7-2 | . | CASSLGGGPQYGYTF | TGTGCCAGCAGCTTAGGAGGGGGCCCACAGTATGGCTACACCTTC
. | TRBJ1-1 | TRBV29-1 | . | CSVDPSGSKSAFF | TGCAGCGTGGACCCCAGCGGTAGTAAATCAGCTTTCTTT
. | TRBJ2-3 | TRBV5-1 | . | CASSFRGSSTDTQYF | TGCGCCAGCAGCTTCAGGGGCTCTAGCACAGATACGCAGTATTTT
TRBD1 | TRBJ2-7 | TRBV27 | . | CASSSTPGQGTYEQYF | TGTGCCAGCAGTTCGACACCGGGACAGGGTACCTACGAGCAGTACTTC
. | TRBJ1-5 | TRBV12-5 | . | CASGLVITGQQKYSNQPQHF | TGTGCTAGTGGTTTGGTAATCACCGGACAGCAAAAGTATAGCAATCAGCCCCAGCATTTT
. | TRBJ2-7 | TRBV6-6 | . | CASGLSGQTSYEQYF | TGTGCCAGCGGCCTTTCAGGACAGACGTCTTACGAGCAGTACTTC
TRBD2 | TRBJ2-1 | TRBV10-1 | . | CASSESSGDGNEQFF | TGCGCCAGCAGTGAGTCGAGCGGGGATGGGAATGAGCAGTTCTTC